This paragraph covers one TCR beta chain sequence. Authors' methods: It was from reference gene primer amplification that nucleated cell counts were estimated. Sequencing used immunoSEQ multiplex PCR; TCRdb keeps in-frame clones, though not all of them. The V and J calls and clone size are taken from that table; D and trimming were inferred from the DNA. This table has tens of thousands of clones, 75% to 90% appearing once. The data are from a study of blood T cell repertoires in COVID-19. V was shortened by 0 bases and J by 2 bases, with 20 bases between the two germline ends. The CDR3 is 18 residues long. Germline assignment: CDR1 SNHLY and CDR2 FYNNEI.

The sequence came from a woman older than 75 with active or convalescent COVID-19. The sequencing input was peripheral blood. The chain carries TRBV2 and TRBJ2-7; D may be TRBD2 (6 bases). DNA for the CDR3: TGTGCCAGCAGTGAAGCGCCCCCAACTAGCTTTACCCCCTACGAGCAGTACTTC. Encoded protein: CASSEAPPTSFTPYEQYF.